These T cell receptor beta chains were read from a single sample in a study of blood T cell repertoires in COVID-19. Assay used: immunoSEQ multiplex PCR; TCRdb lists only in-frame clones, some missing. Among tens of thousands of clones listed, 77% were seen once. The sequenced sample was peripheral blood. The receptor set was obtained from a man in his 70s with active or convalescent COVID-19. The CDR3 runs from the conserved cysteine through the conserved F or W. The D gene is left open where the match is weak.

TRBD1	TRBV6-5	TRBJ1-1	TGTGCCAGCAGTTACACGACAGGGGAGGACACTGAAGCTTTCTTT	CASSYTTGEDTEAFF
TRBD1	TRBV27	TRBJ1-1	TGTGCCAGCAGCCGGGGACAGCACACTGAAGCTTTCTTT	CASSRGQHTEAFF
-	TRBV29-1	TRBJ1-1	TGCAGCGTTGGGCGTCAGGGGTACACTGAAGCTTTCTTT	CSVGRQGYTEAFF
-	TRBV19	TRBJ2-2	TGTGCCAGTAGTCGGACAAGGACCGGGGAGCTGTTTTTT	CASSRTRTGELFF
-	TRBV7-2	TRBJ1-2	TGTGCCAGCAGCTTAGCTGGGACACAGCATGGCTACACCTTC	CASSLAGTQHGYTF
TRBD1	TRBV28	TRBJ1-5	TGTGCCAGCAGTTTGCATTACAGGGGGCAACTGCAGCCCCAGCATTTT	CASSLHYRGQLQPQHF
TRBD1	TRBV7-3	TRBJ1-1	TGTGCCAGCAGCTTAACGGGACAGGATTTCACTGAAGCTTTCTTT	CASSLTGQDFTEAFF
TRBD1	TRBV7-2	TRBJ1-2	TGTGCCAGCAGCCCTTGGACAGGGGTATATGGCTACACCTTC	CASSPWTGVYGYTF
-	TRBV24-1	TRBJ1-2	TGTGCCACCAGTGATCGGGGGTTCGGGTATGGCTACACCTTC	CATSDRGFGYGYTF
-	TRBV21-1	TRBJ2-4	TGTGCCAGCAAATTTACCGGGACAGGGGGGGACATGTGGCTGGCCAAAAACATTCAGTACTTC	CASKFTGTGGDMWLAKNIQYF
TRBD1	TRBV6-5	TRBJ1-5	TGTGCCGTTCGGACAGGGGCCAATCAGCCCCAGCATTTT	CAVRTGANQPQHF
-	TRBV2	TRBJ2-5	TGTGCCAGCAGTGAAGCGCTTCAGGGAGGTGGAGAGACCCAGTACTTC	CASSEALQGGGETQYF
-	TRBV28	TRBJ2-2	TGTGCCAGCAGTGCGGGTCCTGGGGAGCTGTTTTTT	CASSAGPGELFF
-	TRBV6-2/TRBV6-3	TRBJ1-1	TGTGCCAGCAGTCGACAGTTTGAAGCTTTCTTT	CASSRQFEAFF
TRBD1	TRBV11-3	TRBJ1-6	TGTGCCAGCAGCTTAGCAGGGGGTAGAGATTCACCCCTCCACTTT	CASSLAGGRDSPLHF